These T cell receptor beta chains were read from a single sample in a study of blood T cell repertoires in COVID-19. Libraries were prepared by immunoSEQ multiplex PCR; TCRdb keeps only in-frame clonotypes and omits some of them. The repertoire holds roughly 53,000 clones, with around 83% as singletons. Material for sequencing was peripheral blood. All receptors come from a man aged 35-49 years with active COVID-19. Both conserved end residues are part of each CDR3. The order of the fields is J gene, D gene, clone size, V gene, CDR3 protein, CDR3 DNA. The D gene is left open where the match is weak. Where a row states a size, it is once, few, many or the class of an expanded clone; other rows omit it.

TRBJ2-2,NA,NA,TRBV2,CASRTPWGVAGELFF,TGTGCCAGCAGGACCCCATGGGGAGTGGCCGGGGAGCTGTTTTTT
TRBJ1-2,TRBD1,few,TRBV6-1,CASSDRTGWYYGYTF,TGTGCCAGCAGTGACCGGACAGGGTGGTACTATGGCTACACCTTC
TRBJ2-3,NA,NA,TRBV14,CASSQDRDLTQYF,TGTGCCAGCAGCCAAGATCGGGATCTAACGCAGTATTTT
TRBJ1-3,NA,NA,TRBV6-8,CASREQGRNTIYF,TGTGCCAGCAGAGAACAGGGTAGAAACACCATATATTTT
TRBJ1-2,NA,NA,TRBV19,CASSTFTDYGYTF,TGTGCCAGTAGTACGTTCACAGACTATGGCTACACCTTC
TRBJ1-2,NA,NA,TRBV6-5,CASGDGGLGYTF,TGTGCCAGCGGAGACGGGGGGCTGGGCTACACCTTC
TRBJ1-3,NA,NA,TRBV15,CATREGGGSGNTIYF,TGTGCCACCAGGGAGGGCGGGGGCTCTGGAAACACCATATATTTT
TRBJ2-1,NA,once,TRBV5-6,CASSQYWGTDSNEQFF,TGTGCCAGCAGCCAATATTGGGGCACCGACTCCAATGAGCAGTTCTTC
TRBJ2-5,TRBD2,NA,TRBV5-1,CASSFTEGASGRGETQYF,TGCGCCAGCAGCTTTACGGAAGGGGCTAGCGGGAGGGGAGAGACCCAGTACTTC
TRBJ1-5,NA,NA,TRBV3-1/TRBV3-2,CASSQSWGHNQPQHF,TGTGCCAGCAGCCAAAGTTGGGGACACAATCAGCCCCAGCATTTT
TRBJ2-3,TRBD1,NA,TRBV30,CAWSPGQSTDTQYF,TGTGCCTGGAGTCCGGGACAGTCCACAGATACGCAGTATTTT